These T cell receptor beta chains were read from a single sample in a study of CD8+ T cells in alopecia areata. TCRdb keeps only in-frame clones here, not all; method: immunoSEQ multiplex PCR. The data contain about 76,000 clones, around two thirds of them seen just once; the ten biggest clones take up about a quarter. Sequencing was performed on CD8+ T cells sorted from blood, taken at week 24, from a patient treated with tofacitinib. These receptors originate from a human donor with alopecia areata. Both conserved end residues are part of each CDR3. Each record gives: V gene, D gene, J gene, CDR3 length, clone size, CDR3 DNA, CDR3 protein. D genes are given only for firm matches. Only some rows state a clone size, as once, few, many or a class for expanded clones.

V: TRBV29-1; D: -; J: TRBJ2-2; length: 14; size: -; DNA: TGCAGCGCTCAAGTGGACAGCGACTACGGGGAGCTGTTTTTT; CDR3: CSAQVDSDYGELFF
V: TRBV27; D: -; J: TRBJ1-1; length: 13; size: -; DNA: TGTGCCAGCAGTTTATTGAGGGGCCCTGAAGCTTTCTTT; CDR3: CASSLLRGPEAFF
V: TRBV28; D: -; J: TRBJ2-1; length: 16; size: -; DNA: TGTGCCAGCAGTCCGAACCTACTGACAGGTTACAATGAGCAGTTCTTC; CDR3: CASSPNLLTGYNEQFF
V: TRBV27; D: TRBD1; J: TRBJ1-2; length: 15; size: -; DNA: TGTGCCAGCAGTCCAGCGACTGACAGGGGCTATGGCTACACCTTC; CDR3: CASSPATDRGYGYTF
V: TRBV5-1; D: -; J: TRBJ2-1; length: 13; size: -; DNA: TGCGCCAGCAGCTTATCAGGGGAGAATGAGCAGTTCTTC; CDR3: CASSLSGENEQFF
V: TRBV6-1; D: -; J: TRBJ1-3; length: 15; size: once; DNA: TGTGCCAGCAGTGACAGCCGGAGCCCTGGAAACACCATATATTTT; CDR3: CASSDSRSPGNTIYF
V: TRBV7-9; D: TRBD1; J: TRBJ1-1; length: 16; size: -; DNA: TGTGCCAGCAGCCCACTCCGGGGACAGGGAAACACTGAAGCTTTCTTT; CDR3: CASSPLRGQGNTEAFF
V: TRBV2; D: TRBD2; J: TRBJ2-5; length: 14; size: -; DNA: TGTGCCAGCAGTCCAGCGGGGGGTCAAGAGACCCAGTACTTC; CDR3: CASSPAGGQETQYF
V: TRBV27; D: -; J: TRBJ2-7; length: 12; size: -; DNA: TGTGCCAGCAGTGGAGACGGCTACGAGCAGTACTTC; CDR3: CASSGDGYEQYF
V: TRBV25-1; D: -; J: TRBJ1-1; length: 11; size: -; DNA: TGTGCCAGCAGTGAAACGTCCAGGGCTTTCTTT; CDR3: CASSETSRAFF
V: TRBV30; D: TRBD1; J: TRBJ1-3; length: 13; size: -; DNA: TGTGCCTGGGACAGGGGGGCGGGAAACACCATATATTTT; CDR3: CAWDRGAGNTIYF
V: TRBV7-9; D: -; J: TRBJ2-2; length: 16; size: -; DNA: TGTGCCAGCAGCACAACGGGGACGTCGAACACCGGGGAGCTGTTTTTT; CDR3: CASSTTGTSNTGELFF
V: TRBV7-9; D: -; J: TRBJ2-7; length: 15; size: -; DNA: TGTGCCAGCAGCTTGAGTGCGGAGCCACCCTACGAGCAGTACTTC; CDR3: CASSLSAEPPYEQYF
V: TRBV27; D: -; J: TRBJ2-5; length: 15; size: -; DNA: TGTGCCAGCAGATCCAACATTATCGGCCAAGAGACCCAGTACTTC; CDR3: CASRSNIIGQETQYF
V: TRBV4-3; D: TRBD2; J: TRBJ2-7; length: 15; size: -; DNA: TGCGCCAGCAGCCACTCCGGGACTAGCTCCTACGAGCAGTACTTC; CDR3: CASSHSGTSSYEQYF
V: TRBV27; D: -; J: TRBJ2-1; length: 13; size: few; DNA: TGTGCCACCTTCTCGCGGGGCTACAATGAGCAGTTCTTC; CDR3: CATFSRGYNEQFF
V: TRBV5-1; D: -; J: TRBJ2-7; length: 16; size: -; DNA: TGCGCCAGCAGCCTGGGTGCCGGGGGGCTACGGGGCGAGCAGTACTTC; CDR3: CASSLGAGGLRGEQYF
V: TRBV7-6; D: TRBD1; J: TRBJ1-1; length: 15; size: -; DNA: TGTGCCAGCAGCTTAGCAGGGGGCCTGAACACTGAAGCTTTCTTT; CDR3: CASSLAGGLNTEAFF
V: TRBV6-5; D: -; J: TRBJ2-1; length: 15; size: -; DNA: TGTGCCAGCAGTTACGCGGGAAGCTCCTACAATGAGCAGTTCTTC; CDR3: CASSYAGSSYNEQFF
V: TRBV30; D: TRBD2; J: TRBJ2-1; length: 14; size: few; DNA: TGTGCCTGGAGTGAGGGACTAGCGGGCGGTGAGCAGTTCTTC; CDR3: CAWSEGLAGGEQFF
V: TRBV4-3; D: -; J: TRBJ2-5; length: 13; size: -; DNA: TGCGCCAGCAGCTGGCGGAACCAAGAGACCCAGTACTTC; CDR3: CASSWRNQETQYF
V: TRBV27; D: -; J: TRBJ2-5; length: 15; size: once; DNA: TGTGCCAGCAGTTTCGGCTGGGGGAGCCCAGAGACCCAGTACTTC; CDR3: CASSFGWGSPETQYF
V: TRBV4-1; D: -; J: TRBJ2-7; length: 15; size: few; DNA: TGCGCCAGCAGCCAAGGGTGGGGAGAGGCCTACGAGCAGTACTTC; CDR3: CASSQGWGEAYEQYF
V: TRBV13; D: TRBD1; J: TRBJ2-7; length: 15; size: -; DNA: TGTGCCAGCAGCCGCCCTGGACAGGGGGCCTACGAGCAGTACTTC; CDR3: CASSRPGQGAYEQYF
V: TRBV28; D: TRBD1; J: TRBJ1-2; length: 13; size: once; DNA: TGTGCCAGCCGAGAGACAGGGAACTATGGCTACACCTTC; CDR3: CASRETGNYGYTF
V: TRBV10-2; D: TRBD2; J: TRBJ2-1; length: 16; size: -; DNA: TGCGCCAGCAGTCCCTTCGCGGGCGGGAGGGGAAATGAGCAGTTCTTC; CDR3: CASSPFAGGRGNEQFF
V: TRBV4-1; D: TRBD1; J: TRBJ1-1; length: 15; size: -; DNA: TGCGCCAGCCAAGACAGGGTTCTTATCAACACTGAAGCTTTCTTT; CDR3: CASQDRVLINTEAFF
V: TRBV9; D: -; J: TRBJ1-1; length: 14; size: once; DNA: TGTGCCAGCAGCGTAGGCTCGGTGAACACTGAAGCTTTCTTT; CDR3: CASSVGSVNTEAFF
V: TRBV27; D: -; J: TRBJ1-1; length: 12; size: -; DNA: TGTGCCAGTGCGGGGGCGAACACTGAAGCTTTCTTT; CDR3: CASAGANTEAFF
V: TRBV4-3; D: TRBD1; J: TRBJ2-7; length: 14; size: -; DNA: TGCGCCAGCAGCCCCGGGACAGGGGCCTACGAGCAGTACTTC; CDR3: CASSPGTGAYEQYF
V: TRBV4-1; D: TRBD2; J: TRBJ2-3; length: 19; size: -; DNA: TGCGCCAGCAGCCAAGTCCTAGCGGGAGGGCAATTGGGCACAGATACGCAGTATTTT; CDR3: CASSQVLAGGQLGTDTQYF
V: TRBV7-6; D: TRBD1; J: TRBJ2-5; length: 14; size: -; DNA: TGTGCCAGCAGCTCCCTGCAGGGGGCAGAGACCCAGTACTTC; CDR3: CASSSLQGAETQYF
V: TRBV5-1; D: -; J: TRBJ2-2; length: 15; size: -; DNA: TGCGCCAGCAGCTTGGCGGGGCCCAACACCGGGGAGCTGTTTTTT; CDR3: CASSLAGPNTGELFF
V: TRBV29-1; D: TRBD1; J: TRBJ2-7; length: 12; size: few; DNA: TGCAGCGTTCCGACAGGGGAGCACGAGCAGTACTTC; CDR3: CSVPTGEHEQYF
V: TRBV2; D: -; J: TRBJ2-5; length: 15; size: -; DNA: TGTGCCAGCAGTGAAGCGCGGACACAAGAAGAGACCCAGTACTTC; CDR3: CASSEARTQEETQYF
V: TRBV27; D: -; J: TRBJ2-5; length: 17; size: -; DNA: TGTGCCAGCATGGACAGGCGGGGGGCCCCCCCTCAAGAGACCCAGTACTTC; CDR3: CASMDRRGAPPQETQYF
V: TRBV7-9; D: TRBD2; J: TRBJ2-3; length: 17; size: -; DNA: TGTGCCAGCAGCCCTCGAAGGACTAGCGTCAGGACAGATACGCAGTATTTT; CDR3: CASSPRRTSVRTDTQYF
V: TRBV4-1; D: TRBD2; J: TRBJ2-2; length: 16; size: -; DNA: TGCGCCAGCAGCCCCTTTACTAGCGGGGGCACCGGGGAGCTGTTTTTT; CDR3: CASSPFTSGGTGELFF
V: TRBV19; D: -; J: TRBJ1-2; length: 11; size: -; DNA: TGTGCCAGTACCCCAGGGAGTGGCTACACCTTC; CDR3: CASTPGSGYTF
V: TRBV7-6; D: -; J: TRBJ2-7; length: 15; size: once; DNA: TGTGCCAGCAGCTTAGTCGTCGAGGACCCCTACGAGCAGTACTTC; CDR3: CASSLVVEDPYEQYF
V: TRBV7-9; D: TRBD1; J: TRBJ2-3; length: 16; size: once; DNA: TGTGCCAGCAGCTTGGGTGGACAGGGGACATCGAATACGCAGTATTTT; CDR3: CASSLGGQGTSNTQYF
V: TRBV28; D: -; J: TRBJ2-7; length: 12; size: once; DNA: TGTGCCAGCAGCACAATTACCTACGAGCAGTACTTC; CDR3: CASSTITYEQYF
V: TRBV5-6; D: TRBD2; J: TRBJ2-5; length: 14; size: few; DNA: TGTGCCAGCAGCTCAAGCGGGAGGGTAGAGACCCAGTACTTC; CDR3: CASSSSGRVETQYF
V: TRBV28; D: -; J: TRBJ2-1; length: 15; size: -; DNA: TGTGCCAGCAGTTTAAACCCCGCCCGGCCCGATGAGCAGTTCTTC; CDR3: CASSLNPARPDEQFF
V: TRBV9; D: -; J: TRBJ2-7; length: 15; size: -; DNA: TGTGCCAGCAGCGTAGACGGGACCCCCTCCTACGAGCAGTACTTC; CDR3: CASSVDGTPSYEQYF
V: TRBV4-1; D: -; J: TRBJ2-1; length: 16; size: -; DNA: TGCGCCAGCAGCCAACAAGGGGAGCGGACCGACAATGAGCAGTTCTTC; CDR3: CASSQQGERTDNEQFF
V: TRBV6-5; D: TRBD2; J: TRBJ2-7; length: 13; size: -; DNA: TGTGCCAGCAGTCCGGGACTAAACTACGAGCAGTACTTC; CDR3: CASSPGLNYEQYF
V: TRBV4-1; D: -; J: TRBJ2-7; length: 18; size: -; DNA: TGCGCCAGCAGCCAAGATAGCCCCCACAGCTTAGGCTCCTACGAGCAGTACTTC; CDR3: CASSQDSPHSLGSYEQYF